The 29 T cell receptor beta chains below all came from one sample that was sequenced in a study of cytomegalovirus exposure and HLA in healthy donors (dated by TCRdb to about 2017). To prepare the library, the immunoSEQ multiplex PCR assay was applied. A mixture of 60 forward primers for TCR Vbeta segments and 13 reverse primers for TCR Jbeta segments was used in the multiplex PCR. TCRdb stores this immuneACCESS table with in-frame sequences only. Part of the clones is absent; in the studies checked, under half of the shortfall reflects unresolved V genes, and no reason is known for the rest. In this sample the table shows about 150,000 clones, 80% to 90% of which occur a single time. Clones ranked in the top ten supply 4.8% of the sample. Sequencing used PBMCs. These receptors were obtained from a girl under 18 in good health and CMV-seropositive.

The rearrangement joins TRBV11-2 to TRBJ1-6; 7 nucleotides align to TRBD1. This CDR3 has 17 residues. Looked up from germline, CDR1 is SGHAT and CDR2 is FQNNGV. V shed 1 base, J shed 5 bases, and the junction held 8 bases outside the gene matches. CDR3 DNA: TGTGCCAGCAGCTTAGCCCTTTGGGACAGAAATAATTCACCCCTCCACTTT. Its translation: CASSLALWDRNNSPLHF.

V and J are TRBV4-2 and TRBJ1-5; D is undetermined. The ends were cut back, 2 bases at V and 8 bases at J, with 10 bases in the middle. This CDR3 has 13 residues. Germline V CDR1 and CDR2: LGHNA, YNFKEQ. The CDR3 DNA reads as TGTGCCAGCAGCCAATCGGAGACGAAGCCCCAGCATTTT. It translates to CASSQSETKPQHF.

The gene calls are TRBV30 and TRBJ2-7; 9 bases fit TRBD2. CDR3 size: 14 residues. Germline lookup yields CDR1 GTSNPN and CDR2 SVGIG (reference sequence). V lost 3 bases, J lost 6 bases, and 9 bases stayed unmatched. CDR3 coding DNA: TGTGCCTGGAGGGCTAGCGGGGCGTGGGGCGAGCAGTACTTC. Protein sequence: CAWRASGAWGEQYF.

This clone was recorded once. CDR3 DNA: TGTGCCAGTAGCGACACCTATGGCTACACCTTC. Translated, it gives CASSDTYGYTF. V usage is TRBV19 and J usage is TRBJ1-2; D is undetermined. Trimming stripped 6 bases from V and 4 bases from J, with 6 bases between. Germline values: CDR1 LNHDA, CDR2 SQIVND (reference sequence). The length of the CDR3 is 11 residues.

The J gene is TRBJ2-3, the V gene TRBV11-3, with 7 bases identical to TRBD1. Germline V gene data show CDR1 as SGHNT and CDR2 as YENEEA. The CDR3 extends over 14 amino acids. The V segment lost 5 bases and the J segment 2 bases; nucleotides outside the gene matches: 4. The chain's CDR3 is CASSRDSYTDTQYF. The CDR3, as DNA: TGTGCCAGCAGCCGGGACAGCTACACAGATACGCAGTATTTT.

A few counts support this clone. The V and J genes are TRBV7-9 and TRBJ1-1, with TRBD1 matching 8 bases. Losses at the gene ends were 5 bases for V and 4 bases for J; bases not matched to a gene: 9. The CDR3 has 15 residues. Germline CDR1 reads SEHNR; CDR2 reads FQNEAQ (reference sequence). CDR3 sequence: CASSAIDRGGTEAFF. CDR3 in DNA: TGTGCCAGCAGCGCGATCGACAGGGGTGGCACTGAAGCTTTCTTT.

The chain couples TRBV2 to TRBJ2-2; D may be TRBD2 (5 bases). Germline-derived CDR1 and CDR2 are SNHLY and FYNNEI. The V end was cut by 2 bases, the J end by 5 bases, with 12 bases between. The CDR3 runs to 15 residues. Here the CDR3 DNA reads TGTGCCAGCAGTGAACCCTATGAGGGAACCGGGGAGCTGTTTTTT. As protein: CASSEPYEGTGELFF.

The genes are TRBV4-2 and TRBJ2-3, with 8 bases that match TRBD2. V gave up 0 bases and J gave up 2 bases; unmatched junction bases: 4. This CDR3 comprises 16 residues. Germline assignment: CDR1 LGHNA and CDR2 YNFKEQ. The CDR3 loop reads CASSQDLAGITDTQYF. In nucleotides, the CDR3 is TGTGCCAGCAGCCAAGATTTAGCGGGGATCACAGATACGCAGTATTTT.

The CDR3 is CASSSDRDNTEAFF. The CDR3 nucleotides are TGTGCCAGCAGCTCTGACAGGGACAACACTGAAGCTTTCTTT. The chain uses TRBV7-9 and TRBJ1-1, with 7 bases aligning to TRBD1. CDR3 length: 14 amino acids. Unmatched junction bases numbered 4, after V lost 4 bases and J lost 2 bases. The germline V gene has CDR1 SEHNR and CDR2 FQNEAQ (reference sequence).

The chain has TRBV5-6 and TRBJ2-1; 9 nucleotides line up with TRBD2. V lost 5 bases to trimming and J lost 0 bases; unmatched junction nucleotides: 6. Germline lookup yields CDR1 SGHDT and CDR2 YYEEEE. The CDR3 totals 16 residues. The CDR3 region is CASRTSSGGSYNEQFF. As DNA, the CDR3 is TGTGCCAGCAGGACCAGTAGCGGGGGCTCCTACAATGAGCAGTTCTTC.

J is TRBJ1-1 and V is TRBV9; TRBD1 agrees at 7 bases. Looked up from germline, CDR1 is SGDLS and CDR2 is YYNGEE. The CDR3 totals 14 residues. Trimming cost V 4 bases and J 2 bases; bases outside gene matches: 5. CDR3 in amino acids: CASSLRDSNTEAFF. The CDR3 coding sequence is TGTGCCAGCAGCCTTAGGGACAGTAACACTGAAGCTTTCTTT.

The rearrangement links TRBV9 to TRBJ1-1; D gene uncertain. Germline V gene sequence: CDR1 SGDLS, CDR2 YYNGEE. The CDR3 length is 14 residues. Trimming pared 1 base from V and 4 bases from J, leaving 11 bases between. The CDR3 DNA follows: TGTGCCAGCAGCGTAATATCACACAGCACTGAAGCTTTCTTT. Translation gives CASSVISHSTEAFF.

The chain has TRBV28 and TRBJ1-1; D call uncertain. CDR1 is MDHEN, CDR2 SYDVKM, per germline. Trimming took 1 base from V and 8 from J, leaving 8 bases between them. This CDR3 contains 12 residues. As DNA, the CDR3 is TGTGCCAGCAGTTTATTGAGGCTGGAAGCTTTCTTT. Amino acid sequence: CASSLLRLEAFF.

The V gene is TRBV7-6, the J gene TRBJ2-7, with TRBD1 matching over 7 bases. V trimming: 4 bases; J trimming: 5 bases; junction bases outside the gene matches: 8. The germline CDR1 and CDR2 sequences are SGHVS and FNYEAQ. The CDR3 is 14 amino acids. This CDR3 reads CASSSDRESNEQYF. The CDR3, as DNA: TGTGCCAGCAGCTCCGACAGGGAGTCCAACGAGCAGTACTTC.

The rearrangement links TRBV7-3 to TRBJ1-1, with TRBD1 as a possible D gene (6 bases). The V and J ends lost 4 bases and 0 bases respectively, with 12 bases between them. In germline, CDR1 is SGHTA, CDR2 FQGTGA. CDR3 length equals 15 residues. DNA for the CDR3: TGTGCCAGCAGCTCCCCCGGGACACTGAACACTGAAGCTTTCTTT. The encoded protein is CASSSPGTLNTEAFF.

This clone was recorded a few times. V and J are TRBV2 and TRBJ2-7, with 8 positions matching TRBD1. In germline, CDR1 is SNHLY, CDR2 FYNNEI. CDR3 length: 14 residues. The V segment lost 10 bases and the J segment 1 base; nucleotides outside the gene matches: 9. CDR3 DNA sequence: TGTGCCACCGAGGACAGGGAGCTTTCCTACGAGCAGTACTTC. Translation: CATEDRELSYEQYF. Variable domain in full (rest from reference TRBV2 and TRBJ2-7): EPEVTQTPSHQVTQMGQEVILRCVPISNHLYFYWYRQILGQKVEFLVSFYNNEISEKSEIFDDQFSVERPDGSNFTLKIRSTKLEDSAMYFCATEDRELSYEQYFGPGTRLTVT.

Concerning this clone itself: Other DNA sequences from this sample encode an identical CDR3 as well. The chain recombines TRBV4-1 with TRBJ2-2, with a possible D match to TRBD1 (6 bases). The CDR3 has 14 residues. CDR1 is MGHRA, CDR2 YSYEKL, per germline. Trimming stripped 5 bases from V and 3 bases from J, with 10 bases between. The CDR3 DNA is TGCGCCAGCAGCTCCACAGGGTACACCGGGGAGCTGTTTTTT. As protein: CASSSTGYTGELFF.

The rearrangement links TRBV19 to TRBJ1-2, with TRBD1 identical over 8 bases. V shed 6 bases, J shed 4 bases, and the junction held 10 bases outside the gene matches. CDR1 LNHDA and CDR2 SQIVND come from the germline V gene (reference sequence). The CDR3 is 15 amino acids. CDR3 sequence: CASSSDRGWGYGYTF. The CDR3 coding sequence is TGTGCCAGTAGCTCTGACAGGGGATGGGGCTATGGCTACACCTTC.

This clone has only one observation. CDR3 nucleotide sequence: TGCGCCAGCAGTGATAAGCGGGGGGTTTACAATGAGCAGTTCTTC. Its protein is CASSDKRGVYNEQFF. V usage is TRBV10-1 and J usage is TRBJ2-1; 9 bases fit TRBD2. The trim removed 3 bases at V and 4 bases at J, leaving 4 bases unmatched. The germline gives CDR1 WNHNN, CDR2 SYGVQD (reference sequence). The CDR3 is 15 amino acids.

V gene TRBV5-1 combines with J gene TRBJ1-4; 8 nucleotides match TRBD1. The CDR3 is made up of 14 amino acids. CDR1 is SGHRS and CDR2 is YFSETQ in the germline V gene. V lost 4 bases and J lost 7; bases outside the gene matches: 6. This CDR3 is CASSPGTGGEKLFF. The CDR3 DNA sequence: TGCGCCAGCAGCCCCGGGACAGGCGGTGAAAAACTGTTTTTT.

This chain uses TRBV5-6 with TRBJ1-1; TRBD1 matches at 8 bases. The CDR3 runs to 13 residues. Trimming removed 7 bases from V and 1 base from J; junction bases left unmatched: 3. The germline CDR1 and CDR2 sequences are SGHDT and YYEEEE. The CDR3 nucleotides are TGTGCCAGCGGGGGACAGGAGAACACTGAAGCTTTCTTT. It encodes CASGGQENTEAFF.

This chain joins TRBV5-6 and TRBJ1-2; unclear D gene. The length of the CDR3 is 16 residues. V lost 4 bases and J 10 bases, leaving 26 bases between the germline ends. Germline loops: CDR1 SGHDT, CDR2 YYEEEE. The CDR3 DNA reads as TGTGCCAGCAGCCCTTTCTTAGGTCCGGCGGAGAACGACTACACCTTC. Translated, it gives CASSPFLGPAENDYTF.

This rearrangement joins TRBV19 to TRBJ1-1, with D uncertain. Germline V gene sequence: CDR1 LNHDA, CDR2 SQIVND (reference sequence). This CDR3 spans 14 amino acids. Trimming removed 2 bases from V and 5 bases from J, with 12 bases in between. CDR3: CASSIPGVLTEAFF. In nucleotides, the CDR3 is TGTGCCAGTAGTATACCCGGGGTCCTTACTGAAGCTTTCTTT.

The chain links TRBV27 to TRBJ1-2; 8 bases are a match to TRBD1. The CDR3 spans 18 residues. Trimming cost V 4 bases and J 3 bases; bases outside gene matches: 16. Germline lookup yields CDR1 MNHEY and CDR2 SMNVEV (reference sequence). The CDR3 here is CASSSPTPGTGGYYGYTF. CDR3 sequence (DNA): TGTGCCAGCAGTTCCCCAACCCCCGGGACAGGAGGATACTATGGCTACACCTTC.

The chain recombines TRBV2 with TRBJ1-6, with D hard to call. V was clipped by 1 base and J by 12 bases, with 16 bases between them. Germline CDR1 and CDR2: SNHLY and FYNNEI. This CDR3 has 15 residues. The CDR3 DNA reads TGTGCCAGCAGTGAAGTTCTAGGCGTACTAAGACCCCTCCACTTT. Its translation: CASSEVLGVLRPLHF.

The chain joins TRBV5-1 to TRBJ1-2; TRBD1 matches at 7 bases. The V gene's germline CDR1 is SGHRS and CDR2 YFSETQ. The CDR3 consists of 17 residues. Losses at the gene ends were 2 bases for V and 1 base for J; bases not matched to a gene: 11. CDR3 sequence: CASSFGQADPLNYGYTF. DNA for the CDR3: TGCGCCAGCAGCTTCGGACAGGCGGACCCGCTTAACTATGGCTACACCTTC.

In DNA form, the CDR3 reads TGCGCCAGCAGTCCCGCAGCGAACACCGGGGAGCTGTTTTTT. This translates into CASSPAANTGELFF. The chain recombines TRBV4-1 with TRBJ2-2; D uncertain. Germline loops: CDR1 MGHRA, CDR2 YSYEKL. V lost 6 bases, J lost 0 bases, and 8 bases lay in between. The CDR3 is 14 amino acids.

The chain links TRBV10-2 to TRBJ1-5; 7 nucleotides agree with TRBD1. Looked up from germline, CDR1 is WSHSY and CDR2 is SAAADI. Trimming at V came to 4 bases and at J to 0 bases, leaving 3 bases not matched to a gene. The length of the CDR3 is 15 residues. DNA of the CDR3: TGCGCCAGCAGTGTGGACAGGAATAGCAATCAGCCCCAGCATTTT. This sequence encodes CASSVDRNSNQPQHF.

The chain is built from TRBV19 and TRBJ2-1; the D gene is possibly TRBD2 (6 bases). The CDR3 has 14 amino acids. The germline CDR1 and CDR2 sequences are LNHDA and SQIVND (reference sequence). The V gene lost 1 base and the J gene lost 6 bases, with 10 bases spanning the gap. The CDR3 spells CASSIGRGFNEQFF. Written as DNA, the CDR3 is TGTGCCAGTAGTATAGGGCGGGGATTCAATGAGCAGTTCTTC. The whole variable domain, remainder taken from reference TRBV19 and TRBJ2-1, is DGGITQSPKYLFRKEGQNVTLSCEQNLNHDAMYWYRQDPGQGLRLIYYSQIVNDFQKGDIAEGYSVSREKKESFPLTVTSAQKNPTAFYLCASSIGRGFNEQFFGPGTRLTVL.